This passage covers 11 T cell receptor beta chains from one sample sequenced in a study of blood T cell repertoires in COVID-19. TCRdb's copy holds only in-frame clones and misses some; the assay was immunoSEQ multiplex PCR. The sample lists approximately 150,000 clones; about 88% were seen once. Sequenced sample: peripheral blood. All receptors come from a middle-aged man with acute or convalescent COVID-19.

The genes are TRBV10-3 and TRBJ1-5; D possibly corresponds to TRBD1 (6 bases). Germline V gene lookup returns CDR1 ENHRY and CDR2 SYGVKD. With 4 bases removed from V and 2 bases from J, the gap between germline ends came to 15 bases. This CDR3 region has 16 residues. The CDR3 is CAISAGQQARNQPQHF. In DNA, the CDR3 is TGTGCCATCAGTGCGGGACAACAGGCTCGCAATCAGCCCCAGCATTTT.

This chain joins TRBV5-1 and TRBJ2-7; TRBD1 matches 7 bases. CDR3 length equals 13 residues. J was trimmed by 1 base and V by 4 bases; bases with no gene match: 2. The germline V gene encodes CDR1 SGHRS and CDR2 YFSETQ. The CDR3 region has the DNA TGCGCCAGCAGCCCGGGACAGTCCTACGAGCAGTACTTC. It yields the protein CASSPGQSYEQYF.

This clone came up a few times. The CDR3 sequence: CASSIDGTGASPLHF. CDR3 DNA: TGTGCCAGTAGTATAGATGGGACAGGGGCTTCACCCCTCCACTTT. The rearrangement uses TRBV19 and TRBJ1-6; TRBD1 agrees at 10 bases. In germline, CDR1 is LNHDA, CDR2 SQIVND (reference sequence). The V gene end was trimmed by 0 bases and the J gene end by 9 bases; junction bases not matched to a gene: 2. The CDR3 extends over 15 amino acids.

As for this clone: The junction does not match germline at one end; this may be a read error. The chain joins TRBV5-1 to TRBJ2-7, with D perhaps TRBD2 (6 bases). In germline, CDR1 is SGHRS, CDR2 YFSETQ. The CDR3 loop spans 13 amino acids. In DNA form, the CDR3 reads TGCGCCAGCTGCTTTTCCGGGGGCTACGAGCAGTACTTC. Translated: CASCFSGGYEQYF.

The chain combines TRBV5-1 with TRBJ2-3, with 7 bases that match TRBD2. V lost 2 bases and J lost 4; bases outside the gene matches: 7. CDR1 and CDR2 from the germline V gene are SGHRS and YFSETQ. CDR3 size: 15 residues. The CDR3: CASSLVRGVSDTQYF. CDR3 sequence (DNA): TGCGCCAGCAGCTTAGTACGGGGGGTTTCAGATACGCAGTATTTT.

V gene TRBV5-1 combines with J gene TRBJ2-3, with 16 bases fitting TRBD2. CDR1 and CDR2 (germline): SGHRS, YFSETQ. V gave up 0 bases and J gave up 4 bases; unmatched junction bases: 5. CDR3 size: 18 residues. CDR3 sequence: CASSLARGLAGGPDTQYF. The CDR3 DNA sequence: TGCGCCAGCAGCTTGGCCAGGGGACTAGCGGGGGGGCCAGATACGCAGTATTTT.

This clone has only a few counts. The V gene is TRBV7-3, the J gene TRBJ1-5; no clear D. The germline V gene has CDR1 SGHTA and CDR2 FQGTGA. This CDR3 spans 13 amino acids. V was trimmed by 1 base and J by 4 bases, leaving 5 bases between them. The CDR3 sequence: CASSLSRNQPQHF. The CDR3 DNA reads TGTGCCAGCAGCTTAAGCAGGAATCAGCCCCAGCATTTT.

The V and J genes are TRBV30 and TRBJ1-5; 7 positions match TRBD1. Germline V CDR1 and CDR2: GTSNPN, SVGIG (reference sequence). The junction had 4 bases not matched to a gene; V was cut back by 1 base and J by 4 bases. This CDR3 spans 14 amino acids. CDR3 region: CAWSGGQSNQPQHF. In DNA, the CDR3 is TGTGCCTGGAGTGGGGGACAGTCGAATCAGCCCCAGCATTTT. Looking up the rest from reference TRBV30 and TRBJ1-5 gives the full variable domain: SQTIHQWPATLVQPVGSPLSLECTVEGTSNPNLYWYRQAAGRGLQLLFYSVGIGQISSEVPQNLSASRPQDRQFILSSKKLLLSDSGFYLCAWSGGQSNQPQHFGDGTRLSIL.

V and J are TRBV12-3 or TRBV12-4 and TRBJ1-1; TRBD1 matches 8 bases. CDR3 length: 13 residues. The V and J ends lost 6 bases and 6 bases, in that order; junction bases with no gene match: 6. Written as DNA, the CDR3 is TGTGCCAGCAGCTATGGACAGGGTCCTGAAGCTTTCTTT. This gives the protein CASSYGQGPEAFF.

The V and J genes are TRBV6-1 and TRBJ1-5; no definite D call. Germline CDR1 reads MNHNS; CDR2 reads SASEGT. The length of the CDR3 is 14 residues. Trimming took off 2 bases at V and 1 base at J, with 6 bases between the two ends. The CDR3 DNA sequence: TGTGCCAGCAGTGAAAATCCGAGCAATCAGCCCCAGCATTTT. Its protein is CASSENPSNQPQHF.

This clone was counted only a few times. This rearrangement joins TRBV5-8 to TRBJ2-2, with 10 bases aligning to TRBD1. This CDR3 is 15 amino acids long. The germline V gene encodes CDR1 SGHTS and CDR2 YDEGEE. The junction had 12 bases not matched to a gene; V was cut back by 7 bases and J by 9 bases. For the CDR3, the DNA is TGTGCCAGCTGTCCCAGACAGGGGGCGAGCCGGGAGCTGTTTTTT. Translation: CASCPRQGASRELFF.